Below, one T cell receptor (beta chain) is given with its context. What it binds is unknown. Produced via immunoSEQ multiplex PCR; TCRdb's table is partial and in-frame only. The table lists some 96,000 clones, about 88% of them singletons. This sample stems from a study of T cell responses to AZD1222 COVID-19 vaccine. This CDR3 has 15 amino acids. Trimming pared 1 base from V and 7 bases from J, leaving 16 bases between. CDR1 and CDR2 (germline): MNHEY, SVGEGT. Study findings and constraints: Nearly half of spike-specific TCRs reportedly target variant regions that are unmutated in the B.1.351 and B.1.1.7 variants. Spike-wide coverage was observed for vaccine-associated CD4 TCRs, with dominant responses at 160-218 and 743-854.

This receptor was identified in an adult who received the AZD1222 COVID-19 vaccine. The sequencing here drew on peripheral blood, taken 28 days after the second AZD1222 dose. The V gene is TRBV6-2 or TRBV6-3, the J gene TRBJ2-5, with D perhaps matching TRBD1 or TRBD2 (5 bases each). The CDR3 sequence is CASSYYRLGDSTQYF. CDR3 DNA: TGTGCCAGCAGTTACTACCGGTTGGGGGATTCGACCCAGTACTTC.